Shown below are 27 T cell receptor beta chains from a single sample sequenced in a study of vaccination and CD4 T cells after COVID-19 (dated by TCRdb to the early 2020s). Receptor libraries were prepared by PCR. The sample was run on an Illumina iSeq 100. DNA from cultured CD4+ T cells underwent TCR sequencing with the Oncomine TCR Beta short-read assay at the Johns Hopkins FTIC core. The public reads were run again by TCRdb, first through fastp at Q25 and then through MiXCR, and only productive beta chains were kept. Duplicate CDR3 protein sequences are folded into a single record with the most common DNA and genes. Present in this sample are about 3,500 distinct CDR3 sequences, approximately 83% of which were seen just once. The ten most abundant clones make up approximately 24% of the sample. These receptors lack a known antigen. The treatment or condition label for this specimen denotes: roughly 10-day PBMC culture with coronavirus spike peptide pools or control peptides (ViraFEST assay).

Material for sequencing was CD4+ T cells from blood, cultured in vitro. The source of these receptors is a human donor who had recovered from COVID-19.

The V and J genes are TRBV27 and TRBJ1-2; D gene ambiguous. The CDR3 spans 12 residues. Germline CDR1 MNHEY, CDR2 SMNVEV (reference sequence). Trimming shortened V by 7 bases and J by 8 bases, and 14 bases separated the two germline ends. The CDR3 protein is CASKSPSGGYTF. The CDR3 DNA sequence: TGTGCCAGCAAATCTCCCTCGGGAGGCTACACCTTC.

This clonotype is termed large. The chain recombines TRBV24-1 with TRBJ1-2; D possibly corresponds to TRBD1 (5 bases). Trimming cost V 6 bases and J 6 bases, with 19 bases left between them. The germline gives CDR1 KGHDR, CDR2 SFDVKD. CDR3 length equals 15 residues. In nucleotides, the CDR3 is TGTGCCACCAGTCCCCTCGGCGGGGCCAACGATGGCTACACCTTC. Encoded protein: CATSPLGGANDGYTF.

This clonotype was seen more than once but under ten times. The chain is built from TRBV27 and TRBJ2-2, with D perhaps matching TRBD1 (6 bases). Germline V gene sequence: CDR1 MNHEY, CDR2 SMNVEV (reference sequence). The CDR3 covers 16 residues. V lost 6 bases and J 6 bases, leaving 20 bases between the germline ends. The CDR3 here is CASRGTGTLRAGELFF. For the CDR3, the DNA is TGTGCCAGCAGGGGCACCGGGACACTTAGGGCCGGGGAGCTGTTTTTT.

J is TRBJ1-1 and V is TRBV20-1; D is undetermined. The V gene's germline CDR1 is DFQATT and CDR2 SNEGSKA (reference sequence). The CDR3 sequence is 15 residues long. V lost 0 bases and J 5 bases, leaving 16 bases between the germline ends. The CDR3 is CSARDLHGEETEAFF. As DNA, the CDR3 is TGCAGTGCTAGAGATCTTCACGGGGAAGAGACTGAAGCTTTCTTT.

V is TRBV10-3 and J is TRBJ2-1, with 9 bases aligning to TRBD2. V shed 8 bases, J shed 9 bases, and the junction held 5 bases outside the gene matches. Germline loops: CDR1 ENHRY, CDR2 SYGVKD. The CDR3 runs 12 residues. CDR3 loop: CAIQRGAGEQFF. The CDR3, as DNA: TGTGCCATCCAGCGGGGGGCGGGTGAGCAGTTCTTC.

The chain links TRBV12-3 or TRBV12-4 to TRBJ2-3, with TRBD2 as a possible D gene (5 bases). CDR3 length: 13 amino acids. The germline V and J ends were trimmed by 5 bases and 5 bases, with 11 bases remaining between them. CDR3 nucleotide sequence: TGTGCCAGCAGTAAGGCAGAGGGAGATACGCAGTATTTT. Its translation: CASSKAEGDTQYF.

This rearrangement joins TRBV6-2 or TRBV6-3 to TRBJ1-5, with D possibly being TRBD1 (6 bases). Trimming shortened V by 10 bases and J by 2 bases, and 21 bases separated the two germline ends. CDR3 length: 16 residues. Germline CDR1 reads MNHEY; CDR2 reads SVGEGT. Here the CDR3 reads CATRGTQGSGNQPQHF. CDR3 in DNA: TGTGCCACCCGGGGGACACAGGGTTCCGGCAATCAGCCCCAGCATTTT.

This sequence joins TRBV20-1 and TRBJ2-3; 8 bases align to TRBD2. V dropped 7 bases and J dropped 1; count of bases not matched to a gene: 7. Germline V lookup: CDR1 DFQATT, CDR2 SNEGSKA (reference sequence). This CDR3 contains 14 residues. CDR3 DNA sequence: TGCAGTGTTCCCCGAGCGGGGGGCACAGATACGCAGTATTTT. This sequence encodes CSVPRAGGTDTQYF.

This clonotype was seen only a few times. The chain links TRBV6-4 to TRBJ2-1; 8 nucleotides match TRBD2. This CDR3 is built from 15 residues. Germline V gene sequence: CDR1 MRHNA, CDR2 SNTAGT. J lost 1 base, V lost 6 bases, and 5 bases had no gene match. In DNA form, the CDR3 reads TGTGCCAGCAGGCCCCGGGGGGGGTCCTACAATGAGCAGTTCTTC. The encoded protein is CASRPRGGSYNEQFF.

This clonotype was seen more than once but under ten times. CDR3 bases: TGCGCCAGCAGTCACCCCCGGGGGGGGAGCTCCTACGAGCAGTACTTC. It encodes CASSHPRGGSSYEQYF. The rearrangement joins TRBV23-1 to TRBJ2-7; 8 bases are a match to TRBD2. TRBV23-1 is classed as an ORF, of uncertain function. CDR3 length equals 16 residues. After removal of 3 bases from V and 0 bases from J, the junction contained 7 bases not matched to a gene.

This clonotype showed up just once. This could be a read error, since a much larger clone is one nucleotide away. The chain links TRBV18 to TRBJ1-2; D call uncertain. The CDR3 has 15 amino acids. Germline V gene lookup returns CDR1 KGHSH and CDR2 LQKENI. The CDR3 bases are TGTGTCAGCTCATCGGAGGGAGGAACTAACTATGGCTACACCTTC. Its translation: CVSSSEGGTNYGYTF.

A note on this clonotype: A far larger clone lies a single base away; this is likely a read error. CDR3 nucleotide sequence: TGTGCCAGCAGCTCGACGGGCCCAGTAGGAAACACCATATATTTT. Its translation is CASSSTGPVGNTIYF. V and J are TRBV7-2 and TRBJ1-3; D uncertain. The CDR3 is 15 amino acids. The germline V gene encodes CDR1 SGHTA and CDR2 FQGNSA. Between the trimmed V and J ends, which lost 4 bases and 4 bases, there was a span of 14 bases.

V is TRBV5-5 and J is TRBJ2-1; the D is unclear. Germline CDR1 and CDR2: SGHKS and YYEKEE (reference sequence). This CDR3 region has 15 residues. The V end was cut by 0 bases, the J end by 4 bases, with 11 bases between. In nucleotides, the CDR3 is TGTGCCAGCAGCTTGGGACCTCTGTCGTACAATGAGCAGTTCTTC. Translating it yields CASSLGPLSYNEQFF.

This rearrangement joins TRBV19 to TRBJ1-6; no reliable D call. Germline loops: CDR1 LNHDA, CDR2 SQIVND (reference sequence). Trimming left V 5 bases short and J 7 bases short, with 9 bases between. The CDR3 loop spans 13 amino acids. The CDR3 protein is CASSADGNSPLHF. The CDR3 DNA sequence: TGTGCCAGTAGTGCCGACGGGAATTCACCCCTCCACTTT.

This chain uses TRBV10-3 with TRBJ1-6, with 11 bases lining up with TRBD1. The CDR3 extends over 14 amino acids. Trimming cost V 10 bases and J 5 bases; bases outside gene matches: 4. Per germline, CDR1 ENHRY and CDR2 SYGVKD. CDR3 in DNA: TGTGCCACCCCGGGACAGGGGGATAATTCACCCCTCCACTTT. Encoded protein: CATPGQGDNSPLHF.

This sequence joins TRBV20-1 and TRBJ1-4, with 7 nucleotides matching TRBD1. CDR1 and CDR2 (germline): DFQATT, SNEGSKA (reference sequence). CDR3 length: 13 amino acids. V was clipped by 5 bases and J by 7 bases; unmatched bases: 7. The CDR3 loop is CSAQGGSGEKLFF. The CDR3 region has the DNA TGCAGTGCTCAAGGGGGCAGCGGTGAAAAACTGTTTTTT.

The CDR3 DNA is TGTGCCAGCGGCCCATACAGGGGGCTAGAGACCGGGGAGCTGTTTTTT. It translates to CASGPYRGLETGELFF. V gene TRBV6-1 combines with J gene TRBJ2-2; 9 bases map to TRBD1. The CDR3 totals 16 residues. Germline assignment: CDR1 MNHNS and CDR2 SASEGT. V lost 8 bases and J lost 5; bases outside the gene matches: 12.

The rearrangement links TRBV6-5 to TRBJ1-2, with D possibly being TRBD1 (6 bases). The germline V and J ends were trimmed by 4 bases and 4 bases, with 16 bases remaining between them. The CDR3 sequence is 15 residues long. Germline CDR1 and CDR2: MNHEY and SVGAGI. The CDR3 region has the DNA TGTGCCAGCAGTTCAAACCCAGGACAGCTCTATGGCTACACCTTC. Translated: CASSSNPGQLYGYTF.

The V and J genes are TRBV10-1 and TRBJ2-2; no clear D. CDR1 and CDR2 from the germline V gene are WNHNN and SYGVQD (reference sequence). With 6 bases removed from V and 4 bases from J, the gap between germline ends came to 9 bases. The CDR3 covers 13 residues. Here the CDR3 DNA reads TGCGCCAGCAGATGGAGTTCCACCGGGGAGCTGTTTTTT. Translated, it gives CASRWSSTGELFF.

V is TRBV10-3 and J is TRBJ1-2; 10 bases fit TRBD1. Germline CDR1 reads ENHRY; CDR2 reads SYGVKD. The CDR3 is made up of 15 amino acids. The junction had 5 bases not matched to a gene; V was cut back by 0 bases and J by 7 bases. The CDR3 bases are TGTGCCATCAGTGAGTCCGACAGGGGGCCTCGTGGCTACACCTTC. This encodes CAISESDRGPRGYTF.

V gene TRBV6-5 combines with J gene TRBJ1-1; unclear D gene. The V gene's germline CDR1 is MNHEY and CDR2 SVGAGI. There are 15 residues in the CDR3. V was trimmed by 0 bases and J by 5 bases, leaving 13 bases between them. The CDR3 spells CASSYSRGGSTEAFF. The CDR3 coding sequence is TGTGCCAGCAGTTACTCCCGGGGTGGGTCGACTGAAGCTTTCTTT.

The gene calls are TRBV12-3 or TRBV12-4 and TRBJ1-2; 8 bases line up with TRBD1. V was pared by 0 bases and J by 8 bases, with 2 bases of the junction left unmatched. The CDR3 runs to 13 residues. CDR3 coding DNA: TGTGCCAGCAGTTTAGCGACAGGGGAAGGCTACACCTTC. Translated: CASSLATGEGYTF.

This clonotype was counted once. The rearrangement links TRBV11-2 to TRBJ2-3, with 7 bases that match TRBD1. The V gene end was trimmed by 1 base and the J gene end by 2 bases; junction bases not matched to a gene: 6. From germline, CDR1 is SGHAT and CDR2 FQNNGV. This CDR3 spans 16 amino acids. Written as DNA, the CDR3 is TGTGCCAGCAGCTTAGCGACAGGGACCCTCACAGATACGCAGTATTTT. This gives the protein CASSLATGTLTDTQYF.

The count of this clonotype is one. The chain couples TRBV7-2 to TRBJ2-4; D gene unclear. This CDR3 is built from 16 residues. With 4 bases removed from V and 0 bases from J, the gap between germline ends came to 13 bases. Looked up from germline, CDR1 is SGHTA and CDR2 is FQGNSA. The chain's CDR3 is CASSSDRILAKNIQYF. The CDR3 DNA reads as TGTGCCAGCAGCTCCGATCGGATACTAGCCAAAAACATTCAGTACTTC.

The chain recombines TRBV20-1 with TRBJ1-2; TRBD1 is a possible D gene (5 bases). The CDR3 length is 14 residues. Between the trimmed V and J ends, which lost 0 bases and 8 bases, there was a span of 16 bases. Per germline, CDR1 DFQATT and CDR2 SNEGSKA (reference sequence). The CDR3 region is CSARDVRGGSGYTF. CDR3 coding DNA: TGCAGTGCTAGAGACGTGAGGGGCGGTTCCGGCTACACCTTC.

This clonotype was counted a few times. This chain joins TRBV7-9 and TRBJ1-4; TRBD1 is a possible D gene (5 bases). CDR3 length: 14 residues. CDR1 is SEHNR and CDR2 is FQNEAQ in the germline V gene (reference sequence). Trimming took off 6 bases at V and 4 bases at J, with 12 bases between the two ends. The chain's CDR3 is CASRGRRVNEKLFF. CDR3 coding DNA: TGTGCCAGCAGAGGACGCAGGGTTAATGAAAAACTGTTTTTT.

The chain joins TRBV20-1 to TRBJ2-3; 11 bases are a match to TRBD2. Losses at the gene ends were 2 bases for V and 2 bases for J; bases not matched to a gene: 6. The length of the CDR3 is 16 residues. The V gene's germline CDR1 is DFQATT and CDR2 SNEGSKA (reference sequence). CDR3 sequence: CSARLAGGLFTDTQYF. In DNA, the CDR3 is TGCAGTGCTAGACTAGCGGGGGGACTCTTCACAGATACGCAGTATTTT.